The T cell receptor (beta chain) described here comes from a study of tumor and adjacent non-tumor tissue in lung cancer. RNA was extracted from bulk tissue without any cell sorting. A modified ARM-PCR protocol with three rounds of nested PCR amplified TCRbeta. TCRdb called the multiplex PCR reads again in MiXCR, with one record for every CDR3 protein. The repertoire holds approximately 120,000 distinct CDR3 sequences, with 66% as singletons. This CDR3 has 17 amino acids. Germline CDR1 reads MGHRA; CDR2 reads YSYEKL. V was pared by 1 base and J by 4 bases, with 17 bases between. J is TRBJ2-1 and V is TRBV4-1; unclear D gene. The TCR originated in a man in his thirties or forties with non-small cell lung cancer. Sample: lung tumor tissue. The CDR3 is CASSQGLRAPGYNEQFF. CDR3 sequence (DNA): TGCGCCAGCAGCCAAGGTTTAAGGGCCCCCGGGTACAATGAGCAGTTCTTC.